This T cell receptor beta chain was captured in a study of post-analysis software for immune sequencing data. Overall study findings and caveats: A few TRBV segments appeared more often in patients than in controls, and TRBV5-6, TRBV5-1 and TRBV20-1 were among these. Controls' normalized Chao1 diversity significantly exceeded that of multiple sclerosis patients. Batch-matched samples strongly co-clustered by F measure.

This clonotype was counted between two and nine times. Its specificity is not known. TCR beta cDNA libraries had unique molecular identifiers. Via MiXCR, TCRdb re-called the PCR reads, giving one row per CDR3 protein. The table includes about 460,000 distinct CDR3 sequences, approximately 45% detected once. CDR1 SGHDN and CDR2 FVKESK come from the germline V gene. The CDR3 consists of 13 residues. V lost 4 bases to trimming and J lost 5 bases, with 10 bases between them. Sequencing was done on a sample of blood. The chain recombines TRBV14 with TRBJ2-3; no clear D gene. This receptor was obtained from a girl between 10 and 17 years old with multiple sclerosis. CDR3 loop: CASSPRLQDTQYF. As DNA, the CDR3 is TGTGCCAGCAGCCCACGACTCCAAGATACGCAGTATTTT.